This T cell receptor beta chain was sequenced during a study of shared clonotypes between healthy human individuals. For the study at large: Donor ages ranged 18 to 49 years: a couple of women, a few men.

Notes on the study in general: Across subsets, estimated richness was generally greater for naive than for memory populations. A handful of donors shared about 5% of their naive CD4 clonotypes.

CD4+ cells yielded CD45RA+ naive and CD45RA-negative memory subsets. Note on this clone: The antigen is unknown.

Repertoires were generated with immunoSEQ multiplex PCR, while TCRdb's copy carries only in-frame clones and drops some. Of approximately 2,000,000 clones listed, 85% to 95% are singletons. Sequenced: naive CD4+ T cells from PBMCs. Subset: CD45RA+ positively selected. The receptor was derived from a man between 18 and 35 years old in good health. Some clones in this sample may be carry-over from other donors' samples.

This CDR3 reads CASSLSNRGVSYEQYF. The CDR3 DNA reads TGTGCCAGCAGTTTATCGAACAGGGGGGTCTCCTACGAGCAGTACTTC. The rearrangement joins TRBV27 to TRBJ2-7, with TRBD1 matching over 8 bases. Germline V CDR1 and CDR2: MNHEY, SMNVEV (reference sequence). After removal of 0 bases from V and 0 bases from J, the junction contained 4 bases not matched to a gene. This CDR3 has 16 residues.